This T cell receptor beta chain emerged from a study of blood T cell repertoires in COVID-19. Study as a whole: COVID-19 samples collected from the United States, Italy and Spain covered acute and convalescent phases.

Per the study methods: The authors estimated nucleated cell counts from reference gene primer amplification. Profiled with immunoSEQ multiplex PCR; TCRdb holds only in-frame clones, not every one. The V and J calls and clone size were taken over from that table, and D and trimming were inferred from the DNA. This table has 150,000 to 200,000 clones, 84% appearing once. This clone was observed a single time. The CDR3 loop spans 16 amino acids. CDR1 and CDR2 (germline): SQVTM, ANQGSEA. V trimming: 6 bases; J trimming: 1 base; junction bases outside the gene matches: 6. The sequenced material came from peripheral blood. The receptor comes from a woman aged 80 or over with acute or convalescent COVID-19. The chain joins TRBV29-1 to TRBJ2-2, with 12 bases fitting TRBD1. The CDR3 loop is CSVPGTGGENTGELFF. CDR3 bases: TGCAGCGTACCCGGGACAGGGGGCGAGAACACCGGGGAGCTGTTTTTT.